The rows below give T cell receptor beta chains drawn from one sample of a study of cytomegalovirus exposure and HLA in healthy donors. Produced via immunoSEQ multiplex PCR; TCRdb's table is partial and in-frame only. Among 95,000 to 100,000 clones listed, approximately 89% were seen once. Sequenced: PBMCs. These receptors were collected from a man aged 25-40 years in good health and CMV-seronegative. CDR3s include the opening cysteine and the closing phenylalanine or tryptophan. A D gene is named only where the DNA matches it firmly. Some rows mark clone size as missing; the rest say once, few, many or name a class of expanded clone.

v_call	d_call	clone_size	j_call	cdr3_aa	cdr3_nt
TRBV6-5	.	.	TRBJ2-2	CASSSTGRATGELFF	TGTGCCAGCAGTTCGACAGGCCGAGCCACCGGGGAGCTGTTTTTT
TRBV5-5	TRBD1	.	TRBJ2-5	CASSERTGGGEGQETQYF	TGTGCCAGCAGTGAGAGGACAGGGGGCGGGGAGGGTCAAGAGACCCAGTACTTC
TRBV5-4	TRBD1	.	TRBJ2-1	CASSLGTDQIYNEQFF	TGTGCCAGCAGCTTAGGGACAGATCAAATTTACAATGAGCAGTTCTTC
TRBV27	.	.	TRBJ1-2	CASSPGTMNYGYTF	TGTGCCAGCAGTCCAGGGACAATGAACTATGGCTACACCTTC
TRBV2	TRBD1	.	TRBJ2-7	CASRPPRGQGFYEQYF	TGTGCCAGCCGACCCCCGCGAGGACAGGGGTTCTACGAGCAGTACTTC
TRBV5-1	.	.	TRBJ2-2	CASSLVPEGVNTGELFF	TGCGCCAGCAGCTTGGTTCCCGAGGGGGTGAACACCGGGGAGCTGTTTTTT
TRBV9	TRBD1	.	TRBJ2-5	CASSGSPPGGKETQYF	TGTGCCAGCAGCGGGAGTCCCCCAGGGGGAAAAGAGACCCAGTACTTC
TRBV28	.	.	TRBJ1-1	CASLDRGGETEAFF	TGTGCCAGCCTCGACCGGGGGGGCGAGACTGAAGCTTTCTTT
TRBV19	TRBD1	.	TRBJ2-7	CASRPGQGRDEQYF	TGTGCCAGTAGGCCGGGACAGGGGCGCGACGAGCAGTACTTC
TRBV5-6	TRBD2	.	TRBJ2-1	CASTPGLAGGRNEQFF	TGTGCCAGCACCCCGGGACTAGCGGGAGGTAGGAATGAGCAGTTCTTC
TRBV28	TRBD2	.	TRBJ2-3	CASSLTSGASTQYF	TGTGCCAGCAGTTTAACTAGCGGGGCCTCGACGCAGTATTTT
TRBV7-2	TRBD1	.	TRBJ1-1	CASKGQGGTEAFF	TGTGCCAGCAAGGGACAGGGGGGCACTGAAGCTTTCTTT
TRBV5-1	TRBD2	.	TRBJ2-3	CASSLASGVNTDTQYF	TGCGCCAGCAGCCTGGCTAGCGGGGTGAATACAGATACGCAGTATTTT
TRBV30	TRBD1	.	TRBJ1-6	CAWSEVGQGVSPLHF	TGTGCCTGGAGTGAGGTCGGACAGGGGGTTTCACCCCTCCACTTT
TRBV6-1	.	.	TRBJ2-7	CASSEWRTVGYEQYF	TGTGCCAGCAGTGAATGGAGGACGGTAGGCTACGAGCAGTACTTC
TRBV7-9	TRBD1	.	TRBJ1-2	CASSPGQAINYGYTF	TGTGCCAGCAGCCCCGGACAGGCGATTAACTATGGCTACACCTTC
TRBV6-1	TRBD2	.	TRBJ2-1	CASSEVIGTSFKGWQFF	TGTGCCAGCAGTGAAGTTATCGGGACTAGCTTCAAGGGGTGGCAGTTCTTC
TRBV5-1	.	.	TRBJ1-5	CASSLSGVGNQPQHF	TGCGCCAGCAGCTTGTCAGGGGTTGGCAATCAGCCCCAGCATTTT
TRBV4-1	TRBD2	.	TRBJ2-7	CASSQGFAGGRYEQYF	TGCGCCAGCAGCCAAGGTTTCGCGGGAGGGCGTTACGAGCAGTACTTC
TRBV7-8	TRBD1	.	TRBJ1-5	CASSPTGGINQPQHF	TGTGCCAGCAGTCCTACAGGGGGCATCAATCAGCCCCAGCATTTT
TRBV5-1	TRBD1	.	TRBJ2-7	CASRRDRGFGLSEQYF	TGCGCCAGCCGCCGGGACAGGGGTTTTGGTTTGTCCGAGCAGTACTTC
TRBV15	.	.	TRBJ1-1	CATSRDLGRNTEAFF	TGTGCCACCAGCAGAGATCTTGGCAGAAACACTGAAGCTTTCTTT
TRBV27	.	.	TRBJ2-3	CASSLDGEWTDTQYF	TGTGCCAGCAGCCTAGATGGGGAGTGGACAGATACGCAGTATTTT
TRBV7-6	TRBD1	.	TRBJ2-7	CASSLAGGYEQYF	TGTGCCAGCAGCTTGGCAGGGGGCTACGAGCAGTACTTC
TRBV7-6	TRBD2	.	TRBJ2-1	CASSPARRGAYNEQFF	TGTGCCAGCAGCCCCGCGAGGCGGGGGGCCTACAATGAGCAGTTCTTC
TRBV27	TRBD1	.	TRBJ1-4	CASSPGQRNEKLFF	TGTGCCAGCAGTCCGGGACAGCGTAATGAAAAACTGTTTTTT
TRBV10-3	TRBD2	.	TRBJ2-3	CAISETLAGVLTDTQYF	TGTGCCATCAGTGAAACTCTAGCGGGAGTTTTAACAGATACGCAGTATTTT
TRBV29-1	.	.	TRBJ1-1	CSVSGTEAFF	TGCAGCGTTTCCGGGACAGAAGCTTTCTTT
TRBV30	.	.	TRBJ1-5	CAWSVPGLTNQPQHF	TGTGCCTGGAGTGTACCCGGGTTGACTAATCAGCCCCAGCATTTT
TRBV9	.	.	TRBJ2-7	CASSVDGSSYEQYF	TGTGCCAGCAGCGTAGACGGGAGCTCCTACGAGCAGTACTTC
TRBV7-2	.	.	TRBJ2-7	CASSLAPGTPYEQYF	TGTGCCAGCAGCTTAGCTCCAGGTACACCCTACGAGCAGTACTTC
TRBV27	TRBD1	.	TRBJ2-1	CASRGGARYNEQFF	TGTGCCAGCAGAGGGGGCGCTCGGTACAATGAGCAGTTCTTC
TRBV5-1	TRBD1	.	TRBJ1-4	CASSIQGAANEKLFF	TGCGCCAGCAGCATACAGGGGGCGGCTAATGAAAAACTGTTTTTT
TRBV4-1	TRBD1	few	TRBJ1-1	CASSQVRGANTEAFF	TGCGCCAGCAGCCAAGTCAGGGGGGCGAACACTGAAGCTTTCTTT
TRBV7-9	TRBD2	.	TRBJ2-1	CASSLGWREVDEQFF	TGTGCCAGCAGCTTAGGGTGGCGGGAGGTGGATGAGCAGTTCTTC
TRBV9	.	few	TRBJ1-1	CASSVGQAATEAFF	TGTGCCAGCAGCGTAGGCCAAGCGGCGACTGAAGCTTTCTTT
TRBV7-2	TRBD1	.	TRBJ1-2	CASSLARGDYGYTF	TGTGCCAGCAGCTTAGCCAGGGGGGACTATGGCTACACCTTC
TRBV5-1	.	.	TRBJ2-5	CASSLESHKETQYF	TGCGCCAGCAGCTTGGAGTCTCACAAGGAGACCCAGTACTTC
TRBV10-3	TRBD1	.	TRBJ2-5	CAIRLDRGETQYF	TGTGCCATCAGACTCGACAGGGGAGAGACCCAGTACTTC
TRBV6-5	.	once	TRBJ1-6	CASSYLRSPLHF	TGTGCCAGCAGTTACTTGCGGTCACCCCTCCACTTT
TRBV27	.	.	TRBJ1-1	CASSSTSGGTNTEAFF	TGTGCCAGCAGTTCCACCTCCGGGGGAACGAACACTGAAGCTTTCTTT
TRBV6-5	TRBD1	.	TRBJ1-5	CASSTGARRPQHF	TGTGCCAGCAGTACAGGGGCCCGCCGGCCCCAGCATTTT